This T cell receptor beta chain appears in the sequencing data of a study of OX40 agonist ivuxolimab in advanced cancers. Data came from immunoSEQ multiplex PCR; TCRdb stores just in-frame clones and leaves some out. The sample yields 65,000 to 95,000 clones, about nine tenths seen once. This CDR3 is built from 15 residues. V was trimmed by 4 bases and J by 1 base, leaving 15 bases between them. The germline V gene has CDR1 SGHRS and CDR2 YFSETQ. This clonotype was obtained from an adult with an advanced solid tumor such as melanoma, head and neck, liver or kidney cancer. The chain links TRBV5-1 to TRBJ2-7, with D perhaps being TRBD1 or TRBD2 (5 bases each). Sequencing used CD4+ or CD8+ T cells sorted from blood, obtained in a trial of the OX40 agonist ivuxolimab. Here the CDR3 reads CASSPDGGASYEQYF. In DNA, the CDR3 is TGCGCCAGCAGCCCGGATGGGGGTGCGTCCTACGAGCAGTACTTC.